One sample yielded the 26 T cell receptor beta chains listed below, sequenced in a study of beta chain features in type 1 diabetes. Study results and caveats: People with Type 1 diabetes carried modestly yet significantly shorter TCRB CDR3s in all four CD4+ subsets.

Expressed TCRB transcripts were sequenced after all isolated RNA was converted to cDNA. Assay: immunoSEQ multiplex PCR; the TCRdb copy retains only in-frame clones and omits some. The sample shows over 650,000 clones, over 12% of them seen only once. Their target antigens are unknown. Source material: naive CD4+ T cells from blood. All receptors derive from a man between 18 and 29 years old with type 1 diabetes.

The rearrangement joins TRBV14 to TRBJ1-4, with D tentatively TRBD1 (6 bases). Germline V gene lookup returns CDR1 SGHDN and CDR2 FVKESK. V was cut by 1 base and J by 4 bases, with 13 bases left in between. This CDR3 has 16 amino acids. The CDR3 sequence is CASSQGAGHINEKLFF. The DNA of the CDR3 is TGTGCCAGCAGCCAAGGCGCGGGACATATTAATGAAAAACTGTTTTTT.

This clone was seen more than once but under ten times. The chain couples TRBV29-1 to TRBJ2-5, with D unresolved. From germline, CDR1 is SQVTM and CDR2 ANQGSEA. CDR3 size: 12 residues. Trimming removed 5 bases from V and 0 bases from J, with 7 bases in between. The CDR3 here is CSVSVYQETQYF. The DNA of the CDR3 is TGCAGCGTTTCGGTCTACCAAGAGACCCAGTACTTC. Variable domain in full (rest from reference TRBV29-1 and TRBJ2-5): SAVISQKPSRDICQRGTSLTIQCQVDSQVTMMFWYRQQPGQSLTLIATANQGSEATYESGFVIDKFPISRPNLTFSTLTVSNMSPEDSSIYLCSVSVYQETQYFGPGTRLLVL.

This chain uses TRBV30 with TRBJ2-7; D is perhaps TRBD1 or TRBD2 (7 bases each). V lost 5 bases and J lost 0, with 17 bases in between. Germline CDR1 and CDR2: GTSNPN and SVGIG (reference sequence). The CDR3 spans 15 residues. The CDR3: CAWGPTGRGSYEQYF. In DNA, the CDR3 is TGTGCCTGGGGTCCGACAGGGAGGGGCTCCTACGAGCAGTACTTC. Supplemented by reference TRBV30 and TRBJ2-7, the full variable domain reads SQTIHQWPATLVQPVGSPLSLECTVEGTSNPNLYWYRQAAGRGLQLLFYSVGIGQISSEVPQNLSASRPQDRQFILSSKKLLLSDSGFYLCAWGPTGRGSYEQYFGPGTRLTVT.

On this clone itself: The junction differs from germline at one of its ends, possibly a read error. The CDR3 nucleotides read TGTGCCAGCAGCCGTGAACAGATCGGTCGTTTT. This sequence encodes CASSREQIGRF. The chain combines TRBV7-2 with TRBJ1-1; D is undetermined. The CDR3 contains 11 residues. CDR1 is SGHTA and CDR2 is FQGNSA in the germline V gene. Full variable domain (remainder filled in from reference TRBV7-2 and TRBJ1-1): GAGVSQSPSNKVTEKGKDVELRCDPISGHTALYWYRQSLGQGLEFLIYFQGNSAPDKSGLPSDRFSAERTGGSVSTLTIQRTQQEDSAVYLCASSREQIGRFGQGTRLTVV.

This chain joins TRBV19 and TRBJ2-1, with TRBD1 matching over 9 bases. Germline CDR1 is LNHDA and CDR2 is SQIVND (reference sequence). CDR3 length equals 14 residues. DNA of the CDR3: TGTGTCTCGTCTAACAGGGGGCGAGACAATGAGCAGTTCTTC. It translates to CVSSNRGRDNEQFF. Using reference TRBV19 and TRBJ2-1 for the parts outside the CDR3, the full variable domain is DGGITQSPKYLFRKEGQNVTLSCEQNLNHDAMYWYRQDPGQGLRLIYYSQIVNDFQKGDIAEGYSVSREKKESFPLTVTSAQKNPTAFYLCVSSNRGRDNEQFFGPGTRLTVL.

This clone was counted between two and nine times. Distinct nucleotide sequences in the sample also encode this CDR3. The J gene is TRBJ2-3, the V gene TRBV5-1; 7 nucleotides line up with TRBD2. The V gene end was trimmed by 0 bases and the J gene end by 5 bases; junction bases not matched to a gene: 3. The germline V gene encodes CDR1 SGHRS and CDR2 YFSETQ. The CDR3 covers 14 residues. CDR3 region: CASSLASGGDTQYF. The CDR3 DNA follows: TGCGCCAGCAGCTTGGCTAGCGGTGGAGATACGCAGTATTTT.

The CDR3, as DNA: TGTGCCTGGAGGCCTCGAGGGGGTCCCTACGAGCAGTACTTC. Its protein product is CAWRPRGGPYEQYF. The genes are TRBV30 and TRBJ2-7, with D perhaps TRBD1 (6 bases). Looked up from germline, CDR1 is GTSNPN and CDR2 is SVGIG (reference sequence). The CDR3 length is 14 residues. The V end was cut by 3 bases, the J end by 2 bases, with 14 bases between.

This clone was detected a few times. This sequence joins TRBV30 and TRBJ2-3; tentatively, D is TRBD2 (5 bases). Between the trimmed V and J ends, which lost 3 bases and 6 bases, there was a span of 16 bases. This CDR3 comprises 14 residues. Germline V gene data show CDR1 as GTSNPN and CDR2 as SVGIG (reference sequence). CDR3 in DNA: TGTGCCTGGAGCGGCCTACTAGTATCCGATACGCAGTATTTT. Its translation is CAWSGLLVSDTQYF.

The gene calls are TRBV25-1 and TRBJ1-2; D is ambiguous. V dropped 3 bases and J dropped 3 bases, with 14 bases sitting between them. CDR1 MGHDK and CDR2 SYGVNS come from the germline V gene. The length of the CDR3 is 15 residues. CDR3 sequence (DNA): TGTGCCAGCAGTGACCGTAGCAGCTTTTACTATGGCTACACCTTC. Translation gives CASSDRSSFYYGYTF.

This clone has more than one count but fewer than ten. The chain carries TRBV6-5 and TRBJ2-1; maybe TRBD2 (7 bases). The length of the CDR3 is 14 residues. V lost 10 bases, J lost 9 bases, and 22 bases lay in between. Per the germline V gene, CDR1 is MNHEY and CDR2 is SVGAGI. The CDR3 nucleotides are TGTGCCACCCTTCTGGGGGGGCCCGCCCCTGAGCAGTTCTTC. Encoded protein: CATLLGGPAPEQFF.

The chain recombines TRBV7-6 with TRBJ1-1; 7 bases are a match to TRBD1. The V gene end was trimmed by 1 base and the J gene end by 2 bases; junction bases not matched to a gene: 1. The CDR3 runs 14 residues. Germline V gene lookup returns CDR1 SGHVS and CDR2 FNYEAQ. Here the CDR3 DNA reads TGTGCCAGCAGCTTAGGGGACAGAAACACTGAAGCTTTCTTT. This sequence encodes CASSLGDRNTEAFF.

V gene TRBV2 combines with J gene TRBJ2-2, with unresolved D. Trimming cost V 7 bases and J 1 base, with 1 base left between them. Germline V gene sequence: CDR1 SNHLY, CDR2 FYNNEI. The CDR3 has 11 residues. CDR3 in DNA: TGTGCCAGCATGAACACCGGGGAGCTGTTTTTT. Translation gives CASMNTGELFF.

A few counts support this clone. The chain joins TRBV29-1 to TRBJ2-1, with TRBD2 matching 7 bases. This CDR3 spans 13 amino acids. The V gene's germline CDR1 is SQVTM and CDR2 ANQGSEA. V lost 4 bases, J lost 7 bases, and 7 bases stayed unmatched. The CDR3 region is CSVVFNGGNEQFF. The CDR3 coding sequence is TGCAGCGTTGTCTTTAACGGGGGGAATGAGCAGTTCTTC.

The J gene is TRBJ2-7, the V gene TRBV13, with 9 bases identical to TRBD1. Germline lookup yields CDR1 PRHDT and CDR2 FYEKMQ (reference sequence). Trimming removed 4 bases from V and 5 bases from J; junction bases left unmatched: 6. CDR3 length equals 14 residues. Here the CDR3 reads CASSSYRDRDEQYF. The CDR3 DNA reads TGTGCCAGCAGCTCCTACCGGGACAGGGACGAGCAGTACTTC.

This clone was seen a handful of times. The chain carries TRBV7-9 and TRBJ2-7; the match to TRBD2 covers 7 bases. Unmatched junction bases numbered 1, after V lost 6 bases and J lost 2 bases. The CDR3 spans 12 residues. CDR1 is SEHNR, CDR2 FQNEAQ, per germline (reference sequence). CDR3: CASSGTTYEQYF. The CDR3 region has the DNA TGTGCCAGCAGTGGGACTACCTACGAGCAGTACTTC.

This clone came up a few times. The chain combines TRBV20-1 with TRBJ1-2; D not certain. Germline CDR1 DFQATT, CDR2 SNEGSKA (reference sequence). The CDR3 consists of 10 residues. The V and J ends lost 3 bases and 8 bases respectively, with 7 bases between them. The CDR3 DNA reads TGCAGTGCTAGGGTGAACGGCTACACCTTC. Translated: CSARVNGYTF.

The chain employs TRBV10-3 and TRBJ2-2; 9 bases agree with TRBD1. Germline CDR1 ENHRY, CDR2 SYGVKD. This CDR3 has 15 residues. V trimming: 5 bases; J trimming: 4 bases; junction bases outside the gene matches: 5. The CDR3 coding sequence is TGTGCCATCAGTTACAGGACAGGGGTCACCGGGGAGCTGTTTTTT. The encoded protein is CAISYRTGVTGELFF.

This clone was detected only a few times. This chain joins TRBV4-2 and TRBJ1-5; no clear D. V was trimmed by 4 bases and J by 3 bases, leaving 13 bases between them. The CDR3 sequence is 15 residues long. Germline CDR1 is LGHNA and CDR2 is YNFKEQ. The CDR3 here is CASSPGAGYNQPQHF. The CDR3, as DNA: TGTGCCAGCAGCCCAGGAGCAGGATACAATCAGCCCCAGCATTTT.

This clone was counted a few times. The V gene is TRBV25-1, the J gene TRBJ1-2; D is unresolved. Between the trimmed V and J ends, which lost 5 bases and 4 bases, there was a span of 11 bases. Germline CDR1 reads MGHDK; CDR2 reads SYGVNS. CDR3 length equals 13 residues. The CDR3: CASSPSLGYGYTF. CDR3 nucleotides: TGTGCCAGCAGTCCTTCGCTTGGCTATGGCTACACCTTC.

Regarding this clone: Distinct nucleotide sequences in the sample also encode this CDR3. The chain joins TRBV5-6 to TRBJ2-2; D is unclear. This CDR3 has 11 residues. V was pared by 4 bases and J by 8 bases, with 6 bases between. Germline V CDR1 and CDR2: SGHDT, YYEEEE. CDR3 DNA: TGTGCCAGCAGCCGGCCAGGGGAGCTGTTTTTT. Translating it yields CASSRPGELFF.

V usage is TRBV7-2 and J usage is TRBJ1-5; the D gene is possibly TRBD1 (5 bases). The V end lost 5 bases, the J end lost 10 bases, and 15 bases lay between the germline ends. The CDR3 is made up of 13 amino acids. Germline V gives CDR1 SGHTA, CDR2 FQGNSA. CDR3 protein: CASSPDKVRPQHF. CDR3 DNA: TGTGCCAGCAGCCCGGACAAGGTCCGACCCCAGCATTTT.

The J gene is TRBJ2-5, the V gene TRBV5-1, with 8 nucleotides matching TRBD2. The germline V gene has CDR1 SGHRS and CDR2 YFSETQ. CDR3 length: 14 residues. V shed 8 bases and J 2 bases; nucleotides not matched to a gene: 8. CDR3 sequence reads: CASTSGGGQETQYF. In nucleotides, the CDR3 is TGCGCCAGTACTAGCGGTGGTGGGCAAGAGACCCAGTACTTC.

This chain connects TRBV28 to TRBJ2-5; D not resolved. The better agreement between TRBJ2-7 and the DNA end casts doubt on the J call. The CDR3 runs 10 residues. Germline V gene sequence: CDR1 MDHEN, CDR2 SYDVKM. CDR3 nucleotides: TGTGCCAGCAGCCTCTACGAGCAGTACTTC. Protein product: CASSLYEQYF.

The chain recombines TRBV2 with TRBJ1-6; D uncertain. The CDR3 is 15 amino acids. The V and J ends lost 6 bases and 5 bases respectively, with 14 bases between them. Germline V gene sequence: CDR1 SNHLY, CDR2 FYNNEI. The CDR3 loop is CASRLVGFNNSPLHF. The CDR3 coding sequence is TGTGCCAGCAGGCTGGTCGGGTTTAATAATTCACCCCTCCACTTT.

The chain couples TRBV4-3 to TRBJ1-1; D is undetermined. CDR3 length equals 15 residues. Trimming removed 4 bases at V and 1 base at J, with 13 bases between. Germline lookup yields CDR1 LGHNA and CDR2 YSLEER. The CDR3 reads CASSRREVGNTEAFF. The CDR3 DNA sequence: TGCGCCAGCAGCCGCCGGGAGGTAGGGAACACTGAAGCTTTCTTT.

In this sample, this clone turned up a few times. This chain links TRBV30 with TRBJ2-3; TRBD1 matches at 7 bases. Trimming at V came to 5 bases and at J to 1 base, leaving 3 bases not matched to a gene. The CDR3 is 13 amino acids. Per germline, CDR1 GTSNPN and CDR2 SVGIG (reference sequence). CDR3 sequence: CAWADRGTDTQYF. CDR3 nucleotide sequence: TGTGCCTGGGCCGACAGGGGCACAGATACGCAGTATTTT.